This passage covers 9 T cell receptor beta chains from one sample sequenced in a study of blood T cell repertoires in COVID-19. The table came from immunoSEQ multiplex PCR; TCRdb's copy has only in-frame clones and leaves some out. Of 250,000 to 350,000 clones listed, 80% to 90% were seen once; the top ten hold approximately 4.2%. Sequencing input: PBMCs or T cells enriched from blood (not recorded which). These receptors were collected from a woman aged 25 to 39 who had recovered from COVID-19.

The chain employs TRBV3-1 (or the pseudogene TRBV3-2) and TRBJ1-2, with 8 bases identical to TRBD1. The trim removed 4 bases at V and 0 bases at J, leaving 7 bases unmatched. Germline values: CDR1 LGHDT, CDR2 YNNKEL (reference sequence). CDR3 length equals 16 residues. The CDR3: CASSPGQVGPNYGYTF. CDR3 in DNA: TGTGCCAGCAGCCCGGGACAGGTGGGCCCTAACTATGGCTACACCTTC.

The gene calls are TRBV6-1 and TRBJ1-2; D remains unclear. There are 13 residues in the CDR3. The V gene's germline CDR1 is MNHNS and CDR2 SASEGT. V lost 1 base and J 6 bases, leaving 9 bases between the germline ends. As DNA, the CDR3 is TGTGCCAGCAGTGAAGTATCAGTTGATGGCTACACCTTC. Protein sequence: CASSEVSVDGYTF.

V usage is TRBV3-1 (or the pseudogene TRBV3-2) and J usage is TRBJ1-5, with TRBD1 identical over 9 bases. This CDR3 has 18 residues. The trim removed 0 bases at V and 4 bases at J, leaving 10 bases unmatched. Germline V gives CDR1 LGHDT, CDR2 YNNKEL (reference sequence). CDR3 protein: CASSQEGVKGQGNQPQHF. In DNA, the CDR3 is TGTGCCAGCAGCCAAGAAGGGGTCAAGGGACAGGGAAATCAGCCCCAGCATTTT.

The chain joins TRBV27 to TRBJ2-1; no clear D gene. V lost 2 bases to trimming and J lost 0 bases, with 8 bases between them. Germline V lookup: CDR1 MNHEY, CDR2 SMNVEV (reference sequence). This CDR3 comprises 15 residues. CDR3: CASSLSESSYNEQFF. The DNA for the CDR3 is TGTGCCAGCAGTTTAAGCGAGAGCTCCTACAATGAGCAGTTCTTC.

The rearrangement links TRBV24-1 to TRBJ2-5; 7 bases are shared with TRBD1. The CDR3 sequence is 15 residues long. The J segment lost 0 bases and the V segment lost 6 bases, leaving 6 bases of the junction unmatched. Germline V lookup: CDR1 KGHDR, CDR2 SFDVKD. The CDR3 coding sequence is TGTGCCACCAGTTCGGGACAGATGTACCAAGAGACCCAGTACTTC. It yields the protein CATSSGQMYQETQYF.

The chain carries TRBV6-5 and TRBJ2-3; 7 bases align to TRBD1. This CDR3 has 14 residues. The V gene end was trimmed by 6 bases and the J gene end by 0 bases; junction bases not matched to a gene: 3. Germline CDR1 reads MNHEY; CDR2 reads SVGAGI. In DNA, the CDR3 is TGTGCCAGCAGGACAGGGAGCAGCACAGATACGCAGTATTTT. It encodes CASRTGSSTDTQYF.

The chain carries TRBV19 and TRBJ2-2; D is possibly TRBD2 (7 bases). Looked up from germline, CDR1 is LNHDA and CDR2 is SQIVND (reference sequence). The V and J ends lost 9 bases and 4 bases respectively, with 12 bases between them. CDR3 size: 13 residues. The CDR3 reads CASGEGGTGELFF. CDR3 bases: TGTGCCAGCGGGGAGGGGGGCACCGGGGAGCTGTTTTTT. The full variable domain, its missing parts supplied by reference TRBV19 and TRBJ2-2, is DGGITQSPKYLFRKEGQNVTLSCEQNLNHDAMYWYRQDPGQGLRLIYYSQIVNDFQKGDIAEGYSVSREKKESFPLTVTSAQKNPTAFYLCASGEGGTGELFFGEGSRLTVL.

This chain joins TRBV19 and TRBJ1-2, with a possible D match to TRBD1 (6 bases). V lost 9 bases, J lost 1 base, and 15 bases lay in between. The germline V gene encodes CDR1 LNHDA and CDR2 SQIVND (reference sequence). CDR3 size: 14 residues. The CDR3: CASNPRGDNYGYTF. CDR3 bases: TGTGCCAGCAACCCCAGGGGAGATAACTATGGCTACACCTTC.

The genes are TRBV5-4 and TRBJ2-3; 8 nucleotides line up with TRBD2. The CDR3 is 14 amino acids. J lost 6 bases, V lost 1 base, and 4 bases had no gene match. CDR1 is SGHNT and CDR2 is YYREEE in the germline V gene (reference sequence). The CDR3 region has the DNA TGTGCCAGCAGCTTGAGCGGGGGAGCTGATACGCAGTATTTT. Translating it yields CASSLSGGADTQYF.